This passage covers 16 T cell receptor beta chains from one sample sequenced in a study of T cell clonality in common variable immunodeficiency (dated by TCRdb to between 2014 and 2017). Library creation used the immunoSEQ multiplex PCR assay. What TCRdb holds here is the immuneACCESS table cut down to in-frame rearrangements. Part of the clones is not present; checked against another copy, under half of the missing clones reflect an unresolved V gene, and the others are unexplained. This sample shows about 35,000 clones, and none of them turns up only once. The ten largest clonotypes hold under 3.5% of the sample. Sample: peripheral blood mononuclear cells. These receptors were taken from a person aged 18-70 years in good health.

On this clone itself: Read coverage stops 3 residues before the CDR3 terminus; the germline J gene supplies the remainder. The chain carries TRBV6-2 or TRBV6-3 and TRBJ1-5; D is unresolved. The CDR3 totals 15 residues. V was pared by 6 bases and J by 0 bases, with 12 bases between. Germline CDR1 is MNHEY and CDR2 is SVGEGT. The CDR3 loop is CASRTQQYSNQPQHF. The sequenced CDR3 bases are TGTGCCAGCAGAACACAGCAATATAGCAATCAGCCC.

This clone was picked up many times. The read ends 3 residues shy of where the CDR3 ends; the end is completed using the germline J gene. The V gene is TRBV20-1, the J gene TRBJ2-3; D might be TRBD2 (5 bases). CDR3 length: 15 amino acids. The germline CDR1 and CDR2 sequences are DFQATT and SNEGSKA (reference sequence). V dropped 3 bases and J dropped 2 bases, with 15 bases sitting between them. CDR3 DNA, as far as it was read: TGCAGTGCTAGGTCGATAGCGCTGCACACAGATACG. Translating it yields CSARSIALHTDT. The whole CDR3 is CSARSIALHTDTQYF.

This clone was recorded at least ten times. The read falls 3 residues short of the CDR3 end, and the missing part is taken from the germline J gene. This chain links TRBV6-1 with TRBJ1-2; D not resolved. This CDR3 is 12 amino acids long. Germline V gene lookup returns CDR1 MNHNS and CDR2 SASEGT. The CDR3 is CASSEAGTRYTF. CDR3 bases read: TGTGCCAGCAGTGAAGCGGGCACCCGC.

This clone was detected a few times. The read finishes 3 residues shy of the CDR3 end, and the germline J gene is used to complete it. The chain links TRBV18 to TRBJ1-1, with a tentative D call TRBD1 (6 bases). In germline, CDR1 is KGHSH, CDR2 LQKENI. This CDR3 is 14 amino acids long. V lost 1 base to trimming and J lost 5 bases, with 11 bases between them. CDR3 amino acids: CASSPQHRETEAFF. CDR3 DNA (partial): TGTGCCAGCTCACCACAACACAGGGAGACTGAA. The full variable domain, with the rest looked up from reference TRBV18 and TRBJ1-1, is NAGVMQNPRHLVRRRGQEARLRCSPMKGHSHVYWYRQLPEEGLKFMVYLQKENIIDESGMPKERFSAEFPKEGPSILRIQQVVRGDSAAYFCASSPQHRETEAFFGQGTRLTVV.

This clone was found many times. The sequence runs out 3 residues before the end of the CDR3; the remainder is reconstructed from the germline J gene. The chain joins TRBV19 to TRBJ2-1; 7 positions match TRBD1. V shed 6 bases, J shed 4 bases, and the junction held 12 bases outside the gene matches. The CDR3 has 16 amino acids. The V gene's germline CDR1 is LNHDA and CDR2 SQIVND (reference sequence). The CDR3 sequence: CASSNPTGTRYNEQFF. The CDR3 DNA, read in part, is TGTGCCAGTAGCAACCCGACAGGGACAAGATACAATGAG. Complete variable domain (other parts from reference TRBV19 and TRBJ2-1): DGGITQSPKYLFRKEGQNVTLSCEQNLNHDAMYWYRQDPGQGLRLIYYSQIVNDFQKGDIAEGYSVSREKKESFPLTVTSAQKNPTAFYLCASSNPTGTRYNEQFFGPGTRLTVL.

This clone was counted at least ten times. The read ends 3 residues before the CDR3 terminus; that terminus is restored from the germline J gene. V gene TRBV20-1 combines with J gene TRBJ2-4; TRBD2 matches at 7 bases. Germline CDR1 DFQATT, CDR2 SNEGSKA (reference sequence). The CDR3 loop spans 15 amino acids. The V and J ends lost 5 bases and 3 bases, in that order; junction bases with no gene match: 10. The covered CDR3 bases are TGCAGTGCTGCCGGGACTACCTTTGGCAAAAACATT. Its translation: CSAAGTTFGKNI. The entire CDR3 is CSAAGTTFGKNIQYF.

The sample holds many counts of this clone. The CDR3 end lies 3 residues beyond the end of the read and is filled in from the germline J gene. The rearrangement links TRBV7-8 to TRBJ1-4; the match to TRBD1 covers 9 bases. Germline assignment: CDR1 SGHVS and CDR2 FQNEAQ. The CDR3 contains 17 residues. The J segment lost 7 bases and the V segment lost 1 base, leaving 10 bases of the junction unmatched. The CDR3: CASSLVPGQGRGEKLFF. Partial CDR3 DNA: TGTGCCAGCAGCTTAGTCCCGGGACAGGGCCGGGGTGAAAAA. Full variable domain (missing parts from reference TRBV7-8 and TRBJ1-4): GAGVSQSPRYKVAKRGQDVALRCDPISGHVSLFWYQQALGQGPEFLTYFQNEAQLDKSGLPSDRFFAERPEGSVSTLKIQRTQQEDSAVYLCASSLVPGQGRGEKLFFGSGTQLSVL.

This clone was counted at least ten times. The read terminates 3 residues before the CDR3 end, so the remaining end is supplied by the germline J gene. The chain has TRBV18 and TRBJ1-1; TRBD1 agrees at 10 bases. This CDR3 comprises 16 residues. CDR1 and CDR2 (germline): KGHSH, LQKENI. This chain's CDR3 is CASSPRMDRGVVEAFF. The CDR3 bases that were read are TGTGCCAGCTCACCAAGGATGGACAGGGGGGTGGTCGAA.

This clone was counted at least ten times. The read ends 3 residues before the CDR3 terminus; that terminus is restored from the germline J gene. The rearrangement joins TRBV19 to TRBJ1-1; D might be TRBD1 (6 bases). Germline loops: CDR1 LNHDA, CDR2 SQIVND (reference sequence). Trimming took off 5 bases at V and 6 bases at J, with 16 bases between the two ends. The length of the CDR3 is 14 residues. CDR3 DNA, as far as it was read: TGTGCCAGTAGTCTAAACAGGGATGTAGCTGAA. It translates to CASSLNRDVAE. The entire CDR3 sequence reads CASSLNRDVAEAFF.

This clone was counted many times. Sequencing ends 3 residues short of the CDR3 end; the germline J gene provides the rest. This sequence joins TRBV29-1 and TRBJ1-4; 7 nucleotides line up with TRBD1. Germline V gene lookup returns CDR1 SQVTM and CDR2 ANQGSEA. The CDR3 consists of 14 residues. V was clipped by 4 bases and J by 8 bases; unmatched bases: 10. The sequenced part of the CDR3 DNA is TGCAGCGTTGGAGAGGGGACAGCCAACGAAAAA. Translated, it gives CSVGEGTANEK. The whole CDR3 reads CSVGEGTANEKLFF. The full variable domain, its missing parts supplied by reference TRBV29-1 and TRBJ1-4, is SAVISQKPSRDICQRGTSLTIQCQVDSQVTMMFWYRQQPGQSLTLIATANQGSEATYESGFVIDKFPISRPNLTFSTLTVSNMSPEDSSIYLCSVGEGTANEKLFFGSGTQLSVL.

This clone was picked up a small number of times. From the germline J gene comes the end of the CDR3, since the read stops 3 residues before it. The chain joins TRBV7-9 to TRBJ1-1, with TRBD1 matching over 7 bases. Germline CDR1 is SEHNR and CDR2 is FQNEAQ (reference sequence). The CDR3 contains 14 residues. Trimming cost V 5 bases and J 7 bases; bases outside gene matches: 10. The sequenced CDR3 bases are TGTGCCAGCAGCGCCGGGACAGCCAACGGTGAA. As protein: CASSAGTANGE. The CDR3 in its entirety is CASSAGTANGEAFF. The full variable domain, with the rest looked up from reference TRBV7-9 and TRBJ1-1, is DTGVSQNPRHKITKRGQNVTFRCDPISEHNRLYWYRQTLGQGPEFLTYFQNEAQLEKSRLLSDRFSAERPKGSFSTLEIQRTEQGDSAMYLCASSAGTANGEAFFGQGTRLTVV.

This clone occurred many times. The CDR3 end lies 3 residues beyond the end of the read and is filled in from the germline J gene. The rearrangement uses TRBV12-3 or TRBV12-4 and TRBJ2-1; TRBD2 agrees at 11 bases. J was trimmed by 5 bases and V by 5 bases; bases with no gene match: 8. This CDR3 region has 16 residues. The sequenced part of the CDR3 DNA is TGTGCCAGCAGTGGTCTGACTAGCGGGATGGACAATGAG. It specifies CASSGLTSGMDNE. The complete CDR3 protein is CASSGLTSGMDNEQFF.

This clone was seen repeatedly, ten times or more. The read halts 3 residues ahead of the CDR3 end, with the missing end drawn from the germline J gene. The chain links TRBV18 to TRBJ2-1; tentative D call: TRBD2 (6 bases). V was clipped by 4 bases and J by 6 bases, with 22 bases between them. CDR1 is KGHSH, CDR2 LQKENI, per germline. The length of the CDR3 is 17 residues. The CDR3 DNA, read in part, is TGTGCCAGCTCACTCACCAAAACCGGGAACGGGGGCAATGAG. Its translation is CASSLTKTGNGGNE. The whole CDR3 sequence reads CASSLTKTGNGGNEQFF.

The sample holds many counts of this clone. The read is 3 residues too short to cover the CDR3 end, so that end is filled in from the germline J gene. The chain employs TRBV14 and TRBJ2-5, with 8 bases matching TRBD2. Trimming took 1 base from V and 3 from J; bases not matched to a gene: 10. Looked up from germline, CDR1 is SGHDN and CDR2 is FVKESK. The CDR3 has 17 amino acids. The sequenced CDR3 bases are TGTGCCAGCAGCCAAGGTCGTACTAGCGGATATAAAGAGACC. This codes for CASSQGRTSGYKET. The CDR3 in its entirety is CASSQGRTSGYKETQYF. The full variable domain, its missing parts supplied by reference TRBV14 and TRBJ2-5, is EAGVTQFPSHSVIEKGQTVTLRCDPISGHDNLYWYRRVMGKEIKFLLHFVKESKQDESGMPNNRFLAERTGGTYSTLKVQPAELEDSGVYFCASSQGRTSGYKETQYFGPGTRLLVL.

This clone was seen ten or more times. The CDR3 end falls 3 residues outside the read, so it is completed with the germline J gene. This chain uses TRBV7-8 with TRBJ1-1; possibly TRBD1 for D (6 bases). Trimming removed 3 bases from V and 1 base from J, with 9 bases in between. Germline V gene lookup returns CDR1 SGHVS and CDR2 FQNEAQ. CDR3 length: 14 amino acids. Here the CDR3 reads CASSFRQANTEAFF. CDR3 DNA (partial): TGTGCCAGCAGCTTCCGACAGGCGAACACTGAA.

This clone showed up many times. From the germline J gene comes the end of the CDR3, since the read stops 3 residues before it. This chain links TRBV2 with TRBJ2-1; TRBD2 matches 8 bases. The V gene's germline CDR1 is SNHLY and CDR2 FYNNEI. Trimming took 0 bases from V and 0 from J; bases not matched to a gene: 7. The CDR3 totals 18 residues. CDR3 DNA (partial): TGTGCCAGCAGTGAAGCGAATAGCGGGAAGCGCTCCTACAATGAG. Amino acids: CASSEANSGKRSYNE. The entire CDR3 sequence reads CASSEANSGKRSYNEQFF.